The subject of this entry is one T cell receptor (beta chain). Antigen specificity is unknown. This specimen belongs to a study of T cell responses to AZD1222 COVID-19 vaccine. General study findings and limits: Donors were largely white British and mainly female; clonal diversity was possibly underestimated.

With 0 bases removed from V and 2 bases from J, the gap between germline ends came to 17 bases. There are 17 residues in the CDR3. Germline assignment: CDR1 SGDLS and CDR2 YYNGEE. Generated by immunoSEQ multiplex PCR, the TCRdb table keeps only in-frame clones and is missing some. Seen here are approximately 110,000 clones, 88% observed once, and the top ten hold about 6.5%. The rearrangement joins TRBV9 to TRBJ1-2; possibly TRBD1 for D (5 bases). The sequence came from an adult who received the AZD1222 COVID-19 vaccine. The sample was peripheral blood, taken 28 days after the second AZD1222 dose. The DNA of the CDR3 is TGTGCCAGCAGCGTAGCTATCGGGGCAGATAAAAACTATGGCTACACCTTC. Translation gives CASSVAIGADKNYGYTF.